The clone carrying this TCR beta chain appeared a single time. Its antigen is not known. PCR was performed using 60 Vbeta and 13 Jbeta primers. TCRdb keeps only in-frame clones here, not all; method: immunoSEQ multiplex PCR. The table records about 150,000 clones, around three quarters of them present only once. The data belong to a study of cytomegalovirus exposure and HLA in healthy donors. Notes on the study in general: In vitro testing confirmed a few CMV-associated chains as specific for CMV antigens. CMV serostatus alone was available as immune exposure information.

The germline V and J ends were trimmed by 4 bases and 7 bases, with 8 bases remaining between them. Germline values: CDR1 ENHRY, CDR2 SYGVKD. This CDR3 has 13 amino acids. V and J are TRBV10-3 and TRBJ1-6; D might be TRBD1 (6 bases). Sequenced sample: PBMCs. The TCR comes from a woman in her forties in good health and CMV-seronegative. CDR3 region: CAISAGQNSPLHF. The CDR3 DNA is TGTGCCATCAGTGCAGGACAGAATTCACCCCTCCACTTT.